The present T cell receptor (beta chain) was sequenced within a study of control samples from healthy donors and cancer patients. The repertoire was sequenced with immunoSEQ multiplex PCR; TCRdb's copy has only in-frame clones and lacks some. The sample has approximately 140,000 clones; 88% are singletons. This CDR3 spans 14 amino acids. Germline V gene lookup returns CDR1 SGHTA and CDR2 FQGTGA. V lost 8 bases and J lost 8; bases outside the gene matches: 10. The genes are TRBV7-3 and TRBJ2-1; 9 positions agree with TRBD2. Material for sequencing was blood. The sequence derives from a woman aged 25 to 39 in good health. The CDR3 loop reads CASGTGLAGDEQFF. The CDR3 DNA sequence: TGTGCCAGCGGTACGGGACTAGCTGGAGATGAGCAGTTCTTC.